This T cell receptor beta chain is drawn from a study of T-cell reconstitution after alpha-beta-depleted transplantation in children. General study results and limits: A year post-transplant, T-cell counts and diversity derived mostly from newly produced T cells. Surviving recipient T cells and thymic progenitors accounted for the high day-60 TCRbeta diversity observed in some patients. Several hundred graft clones that had expanded were reportedly the source of alpha-beta T cells about two months after transplant.

Construction of the TCRbeta library involved unique molecular identifiers. TCRdb called the PCR reads again in MiXCR, with one record for every CDR3 protein. This sample carries about 540,000 distinct CDR3 sequences, 25% to 30% of them seen once, and the ten largest clones take 30% to 40%. This clonotype has more than one count but fewer than ten. Its antigen is as yet unknown. CDR1 is SGHRS, CDR2 YFSETQ, per germline. The V and J ends lost 5 bases and 5 bases respectively, with 10 bases between them. The CDR3 length is 13 residues. This clonotype was obtained from a boy in the first two years of life with Wiskott-Aldrich syndrome, due to receive a stem cell transplant. The rearrangement links TRBV5-1 to TRBJ2-2; D gene ambiguous. Specimen: PBMCs, collected before TCRalphabeta/CD19-depleted stem cell transplant. The DNA for the CDR3 is TGCGCCAGCAGTAGAGATTGGACCGGGGAGCTGTTTTTT. This sequence encodes CASSRDWTGELFF. Drawing the rest from reference TRBV5-1 and TRBJ2-2, the complete variable domain is KAGVTQTPRYLIKTRGQQVTLSCSPISGHRSVSWYQQTPGQGLQFLFEYFSETQRNKGNFPGRFSGRQFSNSRSEMNVSTLELGDSALYLCASSRDWTGELFFGEGSRLTVL.